These T cell receptor beta chains were read from a single sample in a study of sequential checkpoint blockade in melanoma. Generated by immunoSEQ multiplex PCR, the TCRdb table keeps only in-frame clones and is missing some. The sample lists tens of thousands of clones; approximately 80% were seen once. The sequencing used CD8+ T cells sorted from blood (inferred from file names), collected from a patient given nivolumab and ipilimumab in sequence. The receptors derive from a human donor with melanoma. The CDR3 runs from the conserved cysteine through the conserved F or W.

TRBJ2-1,TRBV28,CASSFGDRTVNEQFF
TRBJ2-5,TRBV7-9,CASSVKLAGAPTQYF
TRBJ2-7,TRBV6-5,CASSYSLAGESDEQYF
TRBJ2-7,TRBV27,CASSLFGRALNEQYF
TRBJ2-7,TRBV9,CASSVGEGFMNEQYF
TRBJ2-3,TRBV6-5,CASSLLGARSDTQYF
TRBJ1-6,TRBV5-4,CASSQITESSPLHF
TRBJ1-4,TRBV5-1,CASSSSRTGPYEKLFF
TRBJ1-1,TRBV5-1,CASRDTHTEAFF
TRBJ2-2,TRBV10-3,CAIKSQGSTGELFF
TRBJ2-7,TRBV10-2,CASSQGGHEQYF
TRBJ2-7,TRBV28,CASTFGLYEQYF
TRBJ1-3,TRBV9,CASSVGEGRLSGNTIYF
TRBJ2-7,TRBV28,CASSFLSGRGLYEQYF
TRBJ1-5,TRBV19,CASSLRINQPQHF
TRBJ1-4,TRBV28,CASSLTTGGRNEKLFF
TRBJ2-7,TRBV5-1,CASSWGTSGTHEQYF
TRBJ1-5,TRBV28,CASRRQGRNQPQHF
.,TRBV18,CASSPDVQASGALMDEQYF
TRBJ1-3,TRBV7-9,CARGTTGGTNTIYF
TRBJ1-2,TRBV19,CASRWGTVYGYTF
TRBJ2-3,TRBV27,CASSLVGGPSTDTQYF
TRBJ2-7,TRBV27,CASSGGGGAYEQYF
TRBJ1-5,TRBV27,CASSLDRGLNQPQHF
TRBJ2-7,TRBV29-1,CSVGEGESYEQYF
TRBJ2-1,TRBV4-3,CASSQEGIAGGSYNEQFF
TRBJ1-1,TRBV4-1,CASSQAYRGRTTEAFF
TRBJ2-1,TRBV7-9,CASSPPLGTGAYNEQFF